This T cell receptor beta chain comes out of a study of cytomegalovirus exposure and HLA in healthy donors. General observations from the study: A link between a missense DCLRE1C variant and TCR beta V- and J-gene trimming emerged from a later analysis. The CMV antigen specificity of a few CMV-associated chains was confirmed through in vitro analysis. Prior analysis indicated that the majority of TCR beta V segments exhibited productivity approximately 90% or approximately 30% of the time.

Comments on this clone: Its antigen is still unknown.

As for the donors, each was a healthy bone marrow donor. V was cut by 0 bases and J by 6 bases, with 10 bases left in between. Per the germline V gene, CDR1 is SGDLS and CDR2 is YYNGEE. The CDR3 runs to 13 residues. This PCR relied on a set of 60 Vbeta primers and 13 Jbeta primers. This table comes from immunoSEQ multiplex PCR, and its TCRdb copy is limited to in-frame clones, with some not included. The data contain around 130,000 clones, almost 85% of them singletons. What was sequenced was PBMCs. This sequence originates from a woman younger than 35 in good health and CMV-seronegative. The chain recombines TRBV9 with TRBJ2-7; D uncertain. CDR3 in amino acids: CASSVVAASEQYF. Written as DNA, the CDR3 is TGTGCCAGCAGCGTAGTAGCAGCCTCCGAGCAGTACTTC.